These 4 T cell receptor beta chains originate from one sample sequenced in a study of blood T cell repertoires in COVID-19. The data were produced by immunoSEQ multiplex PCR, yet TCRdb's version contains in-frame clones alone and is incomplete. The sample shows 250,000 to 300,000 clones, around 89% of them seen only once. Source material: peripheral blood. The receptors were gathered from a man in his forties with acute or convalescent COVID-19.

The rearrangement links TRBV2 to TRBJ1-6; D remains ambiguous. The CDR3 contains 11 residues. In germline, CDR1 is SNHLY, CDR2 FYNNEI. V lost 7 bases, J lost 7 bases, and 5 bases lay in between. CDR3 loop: CASTENSPLHF. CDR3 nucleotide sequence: TGTGCCAGCACCGAGAATTCACCCCTCCACTTT.

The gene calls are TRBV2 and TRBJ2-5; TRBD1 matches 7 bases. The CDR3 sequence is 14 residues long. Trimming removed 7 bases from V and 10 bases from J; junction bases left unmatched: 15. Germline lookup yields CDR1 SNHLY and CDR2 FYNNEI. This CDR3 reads CASTNDRAKPDQYF. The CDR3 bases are TGTGCCAGCACTAATGACAGGGCTAAACCTGACCAGTACTTC.

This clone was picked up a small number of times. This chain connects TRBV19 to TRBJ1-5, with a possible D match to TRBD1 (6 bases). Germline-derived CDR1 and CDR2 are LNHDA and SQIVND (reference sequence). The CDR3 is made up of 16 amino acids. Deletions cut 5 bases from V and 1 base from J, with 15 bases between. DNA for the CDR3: TGTGCCAGTAGTTCCCGTTTTAGGGGGAGCAATCAGCCCCAGCATTTT. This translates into CASSSRFRGSNQPQHF. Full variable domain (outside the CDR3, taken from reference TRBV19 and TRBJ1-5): DGGITQSPKYLFRKEGQNVTLSCEQNLNHDAMYWYRQDPGQGLRLIYYSQIVNDFQKGDIAEGYSVSREKKESFPLTVTSAQKNPTAFYLCASSSRFRGSNQPQHFGDGTRLSIL.

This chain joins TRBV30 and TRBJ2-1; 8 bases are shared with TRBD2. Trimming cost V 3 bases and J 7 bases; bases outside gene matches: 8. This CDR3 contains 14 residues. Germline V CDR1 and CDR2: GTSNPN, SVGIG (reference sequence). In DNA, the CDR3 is TGTGCCTGGAGCGCGACTAGCGCCTGGAATGAGCAGTTCTTC. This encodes CAWSATSAWNEQFF.